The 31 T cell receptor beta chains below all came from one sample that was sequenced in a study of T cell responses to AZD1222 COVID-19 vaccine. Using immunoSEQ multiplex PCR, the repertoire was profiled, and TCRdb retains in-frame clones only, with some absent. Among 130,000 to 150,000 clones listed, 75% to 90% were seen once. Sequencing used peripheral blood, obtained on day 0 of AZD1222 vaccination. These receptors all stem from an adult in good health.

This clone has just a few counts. The CDR3 is CASANQGDQPQHF. In DNA form, the CDR3 reads TGTGCCAGCGCAAACCAGGGCGATCAGCCCCAGCATTTT. The rearrangement uses TRBV2 and TRBJ1-5; possible D gene TRBD1, 5 bases. Germline V lookup: CDR1 SNHLY, CDR2 FYNNEI. The CDR3 has 13 amino acids. The V gene lost 8 bases and the J gene lost 5 bases, with 13 bases spanning the gap. Supplemented by reference TRBV2 and TRBJ1-5, the full variable domain reads EPEVTQTPSHQVTQMGQEVILRCVPISNHLYFYWYRQILGQKVEFLVSFYNNEISEKSEIFDDQFSVERPDGSNFTLKIRSTKLEDSAMYFCASANQGDQPQHFGDGTRLSIL.

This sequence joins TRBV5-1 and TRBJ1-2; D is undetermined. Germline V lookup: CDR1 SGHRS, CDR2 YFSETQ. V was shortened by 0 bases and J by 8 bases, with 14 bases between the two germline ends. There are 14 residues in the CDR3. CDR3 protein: CASSLASTSLGYTF. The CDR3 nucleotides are TGCGCCAGCAGCTTGGCCAGCACATCGCTGGGCTACACCTTC. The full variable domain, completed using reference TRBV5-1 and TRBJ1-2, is KAGVTQTPRYLIKTRGQQVTLSCSPISGHRSVSWYQQTPGQGLQFLFEYFSETQRNKGNFPGRFSGRQFSNSRSEMNVSTLELGDSALYLCASSLASTSLGYTFGSGTRLTVV.

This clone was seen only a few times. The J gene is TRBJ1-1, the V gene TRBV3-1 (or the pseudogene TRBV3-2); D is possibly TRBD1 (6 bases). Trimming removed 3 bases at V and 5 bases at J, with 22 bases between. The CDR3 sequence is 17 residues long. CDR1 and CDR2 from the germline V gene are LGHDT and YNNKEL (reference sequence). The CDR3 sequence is CASSHLPRGASSTEAFF. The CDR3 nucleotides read TGTGCCAGCAGCCACCTTCCCCGGGGGGCCTCCTCAACTGAAGCTTTCTTT.

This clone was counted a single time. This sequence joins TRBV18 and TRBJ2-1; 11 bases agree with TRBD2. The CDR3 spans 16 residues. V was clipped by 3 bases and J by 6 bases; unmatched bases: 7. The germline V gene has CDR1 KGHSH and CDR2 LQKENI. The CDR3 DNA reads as TGTGCCAGCTCACCGTCCGGGACTAGCGGAGGCAATGAGCAGTTCTTC. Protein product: CASSPSGTSGGNEQFF.

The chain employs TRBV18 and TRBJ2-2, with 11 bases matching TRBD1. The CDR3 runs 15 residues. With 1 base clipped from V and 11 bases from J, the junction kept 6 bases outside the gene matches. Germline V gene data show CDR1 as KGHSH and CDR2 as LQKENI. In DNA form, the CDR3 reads TGTGCCAGCTCACCACGGACAGGGGGCCACCCAGAGCTGTTTTTT. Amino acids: CASSPRTGGHPELFF.

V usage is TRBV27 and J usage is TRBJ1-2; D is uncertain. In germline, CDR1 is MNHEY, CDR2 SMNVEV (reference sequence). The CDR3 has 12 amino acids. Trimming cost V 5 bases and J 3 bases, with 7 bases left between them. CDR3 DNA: TGTGCCAGCAGTAGTAGGTACTATGGCTACACCTTC. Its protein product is CASSSRYYGYTF.

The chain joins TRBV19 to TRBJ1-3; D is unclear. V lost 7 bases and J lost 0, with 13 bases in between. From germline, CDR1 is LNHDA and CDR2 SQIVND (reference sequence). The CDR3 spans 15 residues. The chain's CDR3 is CASKDSSGSGNTIYF. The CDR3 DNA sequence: TGTGCCAGTAAAGATTCCAGCGGCTCTGGAAACACCATATATTTT.

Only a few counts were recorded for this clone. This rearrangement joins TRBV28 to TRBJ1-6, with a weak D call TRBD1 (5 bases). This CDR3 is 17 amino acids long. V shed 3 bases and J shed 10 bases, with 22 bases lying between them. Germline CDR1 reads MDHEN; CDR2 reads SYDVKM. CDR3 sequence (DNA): TGTGCCAGCAGTTTTAGCCAGGGAGGGTTTGCTGTCTCACCCCTCCACTTT. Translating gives CASSFSQGGFAVSPLHF.

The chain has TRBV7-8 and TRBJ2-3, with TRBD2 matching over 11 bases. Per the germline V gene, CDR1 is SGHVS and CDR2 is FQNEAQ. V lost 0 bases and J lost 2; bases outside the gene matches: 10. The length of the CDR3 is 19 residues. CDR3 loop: CASSLAGSGRAGVTDTQYF. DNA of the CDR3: TGTGCCAGCAGCTTAGCGGGTAGCGGGAGGGCCGGGGTCACAGATACGCAGTATTTT.

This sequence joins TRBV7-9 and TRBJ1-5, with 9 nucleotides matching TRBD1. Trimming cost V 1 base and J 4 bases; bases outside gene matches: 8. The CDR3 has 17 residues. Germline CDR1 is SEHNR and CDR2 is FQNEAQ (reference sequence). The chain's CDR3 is CASSLGYTGGENQPQHF. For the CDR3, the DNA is TGTGCCAGCAGCTTAGGTTATACAGGGGGCGAGAATCAGCCCCAGCATTTT.

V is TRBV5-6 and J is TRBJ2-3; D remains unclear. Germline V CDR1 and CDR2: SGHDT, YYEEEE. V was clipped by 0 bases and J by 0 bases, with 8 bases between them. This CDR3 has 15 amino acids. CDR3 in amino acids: CASSLVAYSTDTQYF. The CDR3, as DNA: TGTGCCAGCAGCTTGGTTGCGTATAGCACAGATACGCAGTATTTT. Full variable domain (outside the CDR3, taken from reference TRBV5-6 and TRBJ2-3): DAGVTQSPTHLIKTRGQQVTLRCSPKSGHDTVSWYQQALGQGPQFIFQYYEEEERQRGNFPDRFSGHQFPNYSSELNVNALLLGDSALYLCASSLVAYSTDTQYFGPGTRLTVL.

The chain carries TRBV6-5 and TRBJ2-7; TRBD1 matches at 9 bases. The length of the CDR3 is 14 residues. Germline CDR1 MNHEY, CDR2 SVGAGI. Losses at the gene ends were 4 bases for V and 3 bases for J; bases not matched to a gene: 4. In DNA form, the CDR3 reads TGTGCCAGCAGTTCAGGGACAGGGAACTACGAGCAGTACTTC. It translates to CASSSGTGNYEQYF.

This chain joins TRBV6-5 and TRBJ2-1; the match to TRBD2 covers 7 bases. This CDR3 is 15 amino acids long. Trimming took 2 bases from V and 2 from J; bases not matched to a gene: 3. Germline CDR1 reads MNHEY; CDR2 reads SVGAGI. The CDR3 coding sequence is TGTGCCAGCAGTTACGACCGGGGGGCCTACAATGAGCAGTTCTTC. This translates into CASSYDRGAYNEQFF.

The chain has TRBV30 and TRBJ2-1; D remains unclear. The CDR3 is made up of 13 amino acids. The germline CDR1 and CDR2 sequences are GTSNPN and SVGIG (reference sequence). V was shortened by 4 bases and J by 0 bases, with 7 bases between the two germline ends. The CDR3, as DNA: TGTGCCTGGACGCCGGACTCCTACAATGAGCAGTTCTTC. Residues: CAWTPDSYNEQFF.

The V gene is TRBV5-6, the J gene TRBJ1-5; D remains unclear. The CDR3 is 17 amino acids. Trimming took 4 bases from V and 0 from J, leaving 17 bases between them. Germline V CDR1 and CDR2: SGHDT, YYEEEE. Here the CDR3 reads CASSDGPGHHSNQPQHF. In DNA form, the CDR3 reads TGTGCCAGCAGCGACGGACCCGGTCATCATAGCAATCAGCCCCAGCATTTT.

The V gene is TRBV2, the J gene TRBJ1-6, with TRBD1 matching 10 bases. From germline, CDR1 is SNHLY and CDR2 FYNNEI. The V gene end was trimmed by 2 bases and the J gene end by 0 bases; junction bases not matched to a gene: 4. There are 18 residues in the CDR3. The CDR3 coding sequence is TGTGCCAGCAGTGAATGGGGACAGGGGAGCTCCTATAATTCACCCCTCCACTTT. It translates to CASSEWGQGSSYNSPLHF.

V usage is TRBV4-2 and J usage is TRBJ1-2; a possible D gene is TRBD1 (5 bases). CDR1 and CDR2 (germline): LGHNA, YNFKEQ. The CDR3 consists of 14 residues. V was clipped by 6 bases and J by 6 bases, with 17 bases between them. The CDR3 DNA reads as TGTGCCAGCAGAAGGCTCGGGGGAAGGGATGGCTACACCTTC. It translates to CASRRLGGRDGYTF.

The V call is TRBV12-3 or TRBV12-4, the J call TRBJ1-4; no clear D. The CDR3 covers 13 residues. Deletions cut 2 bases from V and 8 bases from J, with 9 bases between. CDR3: CASSLQISEKLFF. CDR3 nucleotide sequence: TGTGCCAGCAGTTTACAGATTTCAGAAAAACTGTTTTTT.

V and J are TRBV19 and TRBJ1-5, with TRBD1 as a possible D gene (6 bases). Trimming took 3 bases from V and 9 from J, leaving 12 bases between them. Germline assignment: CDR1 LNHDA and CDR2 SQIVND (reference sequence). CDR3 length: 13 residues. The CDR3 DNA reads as TGTGCCAGTAGTATGGGGGGGGGCGGGCCCCAGCATTTT. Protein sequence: CASSMGGGGPQHF. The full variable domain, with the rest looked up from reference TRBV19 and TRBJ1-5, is DGGITQSPKYLFRKEGQNVTLSCEQNLNHDAMYWYRQDPGQGLRLIYYSQIVNDFQKGDIAEGYSVSREKKESFPLTVTSAQKNPTAFYLCASSMGGGGPQHFGDGTRLSIL.

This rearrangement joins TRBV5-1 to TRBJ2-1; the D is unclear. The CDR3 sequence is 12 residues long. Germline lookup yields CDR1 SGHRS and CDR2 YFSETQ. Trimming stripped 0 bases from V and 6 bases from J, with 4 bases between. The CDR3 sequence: CASSLVLNEQFF. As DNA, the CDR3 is TGCGCCAGCAGCTTGGTCCTCAATGAGCAGTTCTTC.

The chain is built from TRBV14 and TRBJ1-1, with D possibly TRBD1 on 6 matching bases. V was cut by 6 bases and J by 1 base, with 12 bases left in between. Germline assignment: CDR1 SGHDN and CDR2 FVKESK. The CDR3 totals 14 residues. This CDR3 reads CASSPTGTNTEAFF. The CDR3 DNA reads TGTGCCAGCAGTCCGACAGGAACGAACACTGAAGCTTTCTTT.

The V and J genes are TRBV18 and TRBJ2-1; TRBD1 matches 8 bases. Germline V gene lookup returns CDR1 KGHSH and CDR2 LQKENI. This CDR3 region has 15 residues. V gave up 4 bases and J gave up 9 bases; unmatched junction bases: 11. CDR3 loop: CASSLSGGNGVEQFF. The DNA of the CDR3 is TGTGCCAGCTCACTCTCAGGGGGCAATGGGGTTGAGCAGTTCTTC.

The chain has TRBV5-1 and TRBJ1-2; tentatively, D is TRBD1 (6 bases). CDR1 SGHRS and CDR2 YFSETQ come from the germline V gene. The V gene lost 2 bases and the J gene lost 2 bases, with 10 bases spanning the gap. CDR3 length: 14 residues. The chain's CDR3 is CASSLGQINYGYTF. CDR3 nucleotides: TGCGCCAGCAGCTTAGGACAGATCAACTATGGCTACACCTTC.

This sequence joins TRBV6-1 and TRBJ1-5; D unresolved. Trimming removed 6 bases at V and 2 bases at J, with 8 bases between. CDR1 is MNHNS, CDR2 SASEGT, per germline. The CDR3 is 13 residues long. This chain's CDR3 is CASRGVGNQPQHF. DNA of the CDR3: TGTGCCAGCAGGGGTGTAGGCAATCAGCCCCAGCATTTT.

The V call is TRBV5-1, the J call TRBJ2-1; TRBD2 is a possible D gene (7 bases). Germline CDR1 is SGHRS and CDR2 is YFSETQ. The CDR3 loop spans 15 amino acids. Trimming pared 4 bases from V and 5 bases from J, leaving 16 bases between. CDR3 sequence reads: CASSLEGGPDNEQFF. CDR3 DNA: TGCGCCAGCAGCCTGGAGGGGGGGCCAGACAATGAGCAGTTCTTC.

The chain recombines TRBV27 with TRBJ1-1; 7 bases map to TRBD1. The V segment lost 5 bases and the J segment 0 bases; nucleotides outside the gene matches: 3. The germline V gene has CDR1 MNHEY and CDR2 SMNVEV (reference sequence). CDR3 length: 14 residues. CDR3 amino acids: CASSTGQMNTEAFF. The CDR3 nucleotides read TGTGCCAGCAGTACGGGACAGATGAACACTGAAGCTTTCTTT.

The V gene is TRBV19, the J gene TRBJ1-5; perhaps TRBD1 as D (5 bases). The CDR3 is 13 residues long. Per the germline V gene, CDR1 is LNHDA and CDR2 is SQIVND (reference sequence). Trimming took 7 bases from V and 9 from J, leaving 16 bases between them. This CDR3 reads CASTKGPGRPQHF. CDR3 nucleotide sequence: TGTGCCAGTACCAAGGGGCCGGGGCGGCCCCAGCATTTT.

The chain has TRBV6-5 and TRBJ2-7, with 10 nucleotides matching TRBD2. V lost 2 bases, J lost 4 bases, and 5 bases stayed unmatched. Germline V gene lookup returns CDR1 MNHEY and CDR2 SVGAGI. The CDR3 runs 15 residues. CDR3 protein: CASSYTSGKPYEQYF. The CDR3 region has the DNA TGTGCCAGCAGTTACACTAGCGGGAAACCTTACGAGCAGTACTTC.

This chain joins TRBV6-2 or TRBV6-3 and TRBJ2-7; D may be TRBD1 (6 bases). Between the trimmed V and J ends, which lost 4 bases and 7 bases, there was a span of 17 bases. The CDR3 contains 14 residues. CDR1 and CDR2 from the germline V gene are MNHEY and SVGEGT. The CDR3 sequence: CASSSWGLMWEQYF. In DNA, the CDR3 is TGTGCCAGCAGTTCATGGGGGCTTATGTGGGAGCAGTACTTC.

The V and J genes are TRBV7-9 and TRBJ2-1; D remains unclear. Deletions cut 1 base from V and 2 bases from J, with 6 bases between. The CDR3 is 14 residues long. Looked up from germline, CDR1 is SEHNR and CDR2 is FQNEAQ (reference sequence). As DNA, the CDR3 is TGTGCCAGCAGCTTAGAAGCCGCCTACAATGAGCAGTTCTTC. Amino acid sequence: CASSLEAAYNEQFF.

The CDR3 sequence is CASSPRGTYEQYF. In DNA, the CDR3 is TGTGCCAGCAGCCCCCGAGGAACCTACGAGCAGTACTTC. The V gene is TRBV3-1 (or the pseudogene TRBV3-2), the J gene TRBJ2-7; D unresolved. CDR3 length: 13 residues. V dropped 4 bases and J dropped 2 bases, with 9 bases sitting between them. Germline V gives CDR1 LGHDT, CDR2 YNNKEL (reference sequence).